The rows below give T cell receptor beta chains drawn from one sample of a study of Graves' ophthalmopathy and Graves' hyperthyroidism. TCRdb analysed the multiplex PCR reads with MiXCR anew, one entry per CDR3 protein. The sample includes about 550,000 distinct CDR3 sequences, under 40% seen only once; the top ten take around 4.6%. Material for sequencing was peripheral blood or thyroid tissue (not recorded which). These receptor sequences come from an adult man with Graves' hyperthyroidism. Both conserved end residues are part of each CDR3. Each record gives: J gene, clone size, V gene, D gene, CDR3 protein, CDR3 DNA. The D gene is left open where the match is weak. Some rows mark clone size as missing; the rest say once, few, many or name a class of expanded clone.

J gene: TRBJ1-1; clone size: NA; V gene: TRBV7-9; D gene: NA; CDR3 protein: CASSLGGQGAEAFF; CDR3 DNA: TGTGCCAGCAGTTTAGGGGGGCAAGGTGCTGAAGCTTTCTTT
J gene: TRBJ2-3; clone size: NA; V gene: TRBV7-6; D gene: TRBD2; CDR3 protein: CASSLALAEVTDTQYF; CDR3 DNA: TGTGCCAGCAGCTTGGCACTAGCGGAGGTCACAGATACGCAGTATTTT
J gene: TRBJ2-3; clone size: NA; V gene: TRBV12-3/TRBV12-4; D gene: NA; CDR3 protein: CASGGTSADTQYF; CDR3 DNA: TGTGCCAGCGGAGGGACAAGTGCAGATACGCAGTATTTT
J gene: TRBJ2-7; clone size: NA; V gene: TRBV7-9; D gene: NA; CDR3 protein: CASSLESRGFGNEQYF; CDR3 DNA: TGTGCCAGCAGCTTAGAGAGCAGGGGTTTCGGCAATGAGCAGTACTTC
J gene: TRBJ2-3; clone size: NA; V gene: TRBV24-1; D gene: TRBD1; CDR3 protein: CATSDITRGTSQSAQYF; CDR3 DNA: TGTGCCACCAGTGACATAACCAGGGGGACCAGCCAGTCGGCGCAGTATTTT
J gene: TRBJ1-5; clone size: NA; V gene: TRBV7-8; D gene: TRBD1; CDR3 protein: CASSEWGTGGNQPQHF; CDR3 DNA: TGTGCCAGCAGCGAATGGGGGACAGGGGGCAATCAGCCCCAGCATTTT
J gene: TRBJ1-5; clone size: many; V gene: TRBV5-5; D gene: TRBD1; CDR3 protein: CASSLGQGYSNQPQHF; CDR3 DNA: TGTGCCAGCAGCTTGGGACAGGGGTATAGCAATCAGCCCCAGCATTTT
J gene: TRBJ1-6; clone size: many; V gene: TRBV5-6; D gene: NA; CDR3 protein: CASSLSSAHSPLHF; CDR3 DNA: TGTGCCAGCAGCTTGTCATCTGCCCATTCACCCCTCCACTTT
J gene: TRBJ2-2; clone size: many; V gene: TRBV9; D gene: NA; CDR3 protein: CASSTDLNGELFF; CDR3 DNA: TGTGCCAGCAGCACGGACCTGAACGGGGAGCTGTTTTTT
J gene: TRBJ2-5; clone size: NA; V gene: TRBV20-1; D gene: TRBD2; CDR3 protein: CSAAGGGGETQYF; CDR3 DNA: TGCAGTGCCGCGGGAGGGGGAGGGGAGACCCAGTACTTC
J gene: TRBJ2-6; clone size: NA; V gene: TRBV10-3; D gene: TRBD2; CDR3 protein: CAIRDGGRYRGANVLTF; CDR3 DNA: TGTGCCATCAGGGATGGCGGGAGATATCGGGGGGCCAACGTCCTGACTTTC
J gene: TRBJ2-7; clone size: NA; V gene: TRBV4-2; D gene: TRBD2; CDR3 protein: CASSQDLAGDLFEQYF; CDR3 DNA: TGTGCCAGCAGCCAAGATTTAGCGGGAGACCTTTTCGAGCAGTACTTC
J gene: TRBJ2-2; clone size: NA; V gene: TRBV5-4; D gene: TRBD2; CDR3 protein: CASSSPLAGGLTGELFF; CDR3 DNA: TGTGCCAGCAGCTCACCGCTAGCGGGGGGGCTTACCGGGGAGCTGTTTTTT
J gene: TRBJ1-2; clone size: few; V gene: TRBV7-2; D gene: NA; CDR3 protein: CASSSRGDSNYGYTF; CDR3 DNA: TGTGCCAGCAGCTCCCGGGGGGATTCTAACTATGGCTACACCTTC
J gene: TRBJ2-7; clone size: many; V gene: TRBV20-1; D gene: NA; CDR3 protein: CSASPTTTSYEQYF; CDR3 DNA: TGCAGTGCTAGCCCGACTACAACTTCCTACGAGCAGTACTTC
J gene: TRBJ1-1; clone size: many; V gene: TRBV13; D gene: NA; CDR3 protein: CASSGHGNTEAFF; CDR3 DNA: TGTGCCAGCAGCGGACACGGGAACACTGAAGCTTTCTTT
J gene: TRBJ2-5; clone size: NA; V gene: TRBV29-1; D gene: NA; CDR3 protein: CSVDQWARGDKGPQETQYF; CDR3 DNA: TGCAGCGTTGATCAATGGGCCCGGGGGGACAAAGGTCCACAAGAGACCCAGTACTTC
J gene: TRBJ1-5; clone size: many; V gene: TRBV20-1; D gene: NA; CDR3 protein: CSASLGGGQPQHF; CDR3 DNA: TGCAGTGCTAGCTTGGGGGGCGGTCAGCCCCAGCATTTT
J gene: TRBJ1-6; clone size: many; V gene: TRBV9; D gene: NA; CDR3 protein: CASSQLSVGNSPLHF; CDR3 DNA: TGTGCCAGCAGCCAACTATCTGTGGGGAATTCACCCCTCCACTTT
J gene: TRBJ2-3; clone size: few; V gene: TRBV20-1; D gene: TRBD1; CDR3 protein: CSATTGGRTDTQYF; CDR3 DNA: TGCAGTGCTACAACAGGGGGCCGCACAGATACGCAGTATTTT
J gene: TRBJ2-7; clone size: many; V gene: TRBV5-1; D gene: NA; CDR3 protein: CASSLDGQISYEQYF; CDR3 DNA: TGCGCCAGCAGCTTGGATGGACAGATCTCCTACGAGCAGTACTTC
J gene: TRBJ2-5; clone size: NA; V gene: TRBV29-1; D gene: NA; CDR3 protein: CSVEGRAAGEQETQYF; CDR3 DNA: TGCAGCGTTGAGGGCAGGGCGGCCGGGGAGCAAGAGACCCAGTACTTC
J gene: TRBJ2-5; clone size: many; V gene: TRBV5-5; D gene: TRBD1; CDR3 protein: CASSRQGASGETQYF; CDR3 DNA: TGTGCCAGCAGCCGACAGGGGGCCTCCGGAGAGACCCAGTACTTC
J gene: TRBJ2-2; clone size: many; V gene: TRBV5-1; D gene: NA; CDR3 protein: CASNIEDGDTGELFF; CDR3 DNA: TGCGCCAGCAACATTGAGGACGGAGACACCGGGGAGCTGTTTTTT
J gene: TRBJ1-6; clone size: many; V gene: TRBV19; D gene: TRBD1; CDR3 protein: CASSIGGTGIDPLHF; CDR3 DNA: TGTGCCAGTAGTATAGGGGGGACAGGGATCGATCCCCTCCACTTT
J gene: TRBJ1-2; clone size: NA; V gene: TRBV29-1; D gene: NA; CDR3 protein: CSVERLVTSGNTF; CDR3 DNA: TGCAGCGTTGAACGTTTGGTGACCTCTGGAAACACCTTC
J gene: TRBJ2-7; clone size: NA; V gene: TRBV10-1; D gene: NA; CDR3 protein: CASASSFSGLIYEQYF; CDR3 DNA: TGCGCCAGTGCCAGCAGCTTTTCGGGACTTATCTACGAGCAGTACTTC
J gene: TRBJ2-5; clone size: NA; V gene: TRBV2; D gene: NA; CDR3 protein: CASSETARAGPYQETQYF; CDR3 DNA: TGTGCCAGCAGTGAAACCGCCAGGGCGGGGCCGTACCAAGAGACCCAGTACTTC
J gene: TRBJ1-5; clone size: NA; V gene: TRBV19; D gene: NA; CDR3 protein: CASSTIRVLSNQPQHF; CDR3 DNA: TGTGCCAGTAGTACTATAAGGGTTCTGAGCAATCAGCCCCAGCATTTT
J gene: TRBJ2-2; clone size: NA; V gene: TRBV7-3; D gene: TRBD2; CDR3 protein: CASSLRASGRGSGELFF; CDR3 DNA: TGTGCCAGCAGCTTAAGGGCTAGCGGGAGGGGCTCTGGGGAGCTGTTTTTT
J gene: TRBJ1-2; clone size: NA; V gene: TRBV7-9; D gene: TRBD1; CDR3 protein: CASSSGIGTGLDGYTF; CDR3 DNA: TGTGCCAGCAGCTCCGGCATAGGGACAGGGCTGGATGGCTACACCTTC
J gene: TRBJ1-6; clone size: NA; V gene: TRBV19; D gene: NA; CDR3 protein: CASSKRTQAFNSPLHF; CDR3 DNA: TGTGCCAGTAGTAAACGGACTCAGGCTTTCAATTCACCCCTCCACTTT
J gene: TRBJ1-2; clone size: many; V gene: TRBV12-3/TRBV12-4; D gene: TRBD1; CDR3 protein: CASRHRGNYGYTF; CDR3 DNA: TGTGCCAGCAGGCACAGGGGGAACTATGGCTACACCTTC
J gene: TRBJ2-7; clone size: many; V gene: TRBV9; D gene: NA; CDR3 protein: CASSVRRVGSEQYF; CDR3 DNA: TGTGCCAGCAGCGTCCGCAGGGTCGGCTCCGAGCAGTACTTC